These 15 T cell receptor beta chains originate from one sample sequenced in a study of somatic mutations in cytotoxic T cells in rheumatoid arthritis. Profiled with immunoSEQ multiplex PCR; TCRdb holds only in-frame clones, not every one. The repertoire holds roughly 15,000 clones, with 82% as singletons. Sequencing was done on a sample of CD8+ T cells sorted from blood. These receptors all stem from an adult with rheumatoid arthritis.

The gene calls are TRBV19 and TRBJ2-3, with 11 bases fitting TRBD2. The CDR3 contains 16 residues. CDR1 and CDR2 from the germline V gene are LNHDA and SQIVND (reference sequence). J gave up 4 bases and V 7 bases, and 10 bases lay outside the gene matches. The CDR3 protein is CASTLTSGINPDTQYF. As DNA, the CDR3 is TGTGCCAGTACCCTGACTAGCGGGATAAACCCAGATACGCAGTATTTT.

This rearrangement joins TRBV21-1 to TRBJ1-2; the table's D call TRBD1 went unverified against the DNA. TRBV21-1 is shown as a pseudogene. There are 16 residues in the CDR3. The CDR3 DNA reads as TGTGCCAGCAACCAAGGCCAGGGACAGGGACTAGGCGGCTACACCTTC. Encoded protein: CASNQGQGQGLGGYTF.

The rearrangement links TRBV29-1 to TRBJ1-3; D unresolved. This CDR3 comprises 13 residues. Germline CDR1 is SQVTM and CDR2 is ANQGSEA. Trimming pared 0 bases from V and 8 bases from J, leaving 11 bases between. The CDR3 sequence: CSVEDGPTDTIYF. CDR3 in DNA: TGCAGCGTTGAAGATGGCCCCACGGACACCATATATTTT.

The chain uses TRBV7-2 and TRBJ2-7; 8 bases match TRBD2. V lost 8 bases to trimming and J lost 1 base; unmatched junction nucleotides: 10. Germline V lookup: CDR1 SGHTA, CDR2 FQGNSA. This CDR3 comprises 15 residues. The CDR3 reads CASREGLAESYEQYF. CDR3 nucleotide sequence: TGTGCCAGCCGGGAGGGGCTAGCGGAATCCTACGAGCAGTACTTC.

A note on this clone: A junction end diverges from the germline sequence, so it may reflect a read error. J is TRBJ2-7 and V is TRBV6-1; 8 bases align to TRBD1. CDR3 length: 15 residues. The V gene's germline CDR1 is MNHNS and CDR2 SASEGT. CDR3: CASSEGQGGPYEQYF. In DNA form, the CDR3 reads TGTGCCAGCAGCGAAGGACAGGGAGGTCCCTACGAGCAGTACTTC.

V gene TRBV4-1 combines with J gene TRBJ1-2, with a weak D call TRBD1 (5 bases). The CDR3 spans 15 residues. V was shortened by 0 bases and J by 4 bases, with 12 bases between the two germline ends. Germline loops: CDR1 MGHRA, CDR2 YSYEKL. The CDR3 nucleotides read TGCGCCAGCAGCCAAGATCCCCGGGGGTTCTATGGCTACACCTTC. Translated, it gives CASSQDPRGFYGYTF.

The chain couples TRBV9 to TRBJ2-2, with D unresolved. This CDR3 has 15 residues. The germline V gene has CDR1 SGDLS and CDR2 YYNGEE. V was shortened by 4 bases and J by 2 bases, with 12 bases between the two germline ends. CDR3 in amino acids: CASSQRGSNTGELFF. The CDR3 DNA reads TGTGCCAGCAGCCAACGCGGATCTAACACCGGGGAGCTGTTTTTT.

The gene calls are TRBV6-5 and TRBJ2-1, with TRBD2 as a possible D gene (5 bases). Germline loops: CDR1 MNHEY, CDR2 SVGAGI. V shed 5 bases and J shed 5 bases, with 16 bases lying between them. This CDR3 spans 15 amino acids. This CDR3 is CASSPDFPENNEQFF. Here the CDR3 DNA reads TGTGCCAGCAGTCCGGACTTTCCGGAAAACAATGAGCAGTTCTTC.

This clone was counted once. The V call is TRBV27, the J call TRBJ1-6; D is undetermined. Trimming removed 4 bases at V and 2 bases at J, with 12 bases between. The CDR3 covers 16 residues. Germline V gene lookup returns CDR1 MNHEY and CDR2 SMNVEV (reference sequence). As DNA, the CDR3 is TGTGCCAGCAGTTCAAGGGTTGAGACCTATAATTCACCCCTCCACTTT. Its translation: CASSSRVETYNSPLHF.

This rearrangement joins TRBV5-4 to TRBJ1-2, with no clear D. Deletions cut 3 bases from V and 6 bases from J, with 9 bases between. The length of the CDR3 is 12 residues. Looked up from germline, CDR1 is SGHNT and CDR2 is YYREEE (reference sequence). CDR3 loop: CASSSPPDGYTF. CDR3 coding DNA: TGTGCCAGCAGCTCTCCCCCCGATGGCTACACCTTC.

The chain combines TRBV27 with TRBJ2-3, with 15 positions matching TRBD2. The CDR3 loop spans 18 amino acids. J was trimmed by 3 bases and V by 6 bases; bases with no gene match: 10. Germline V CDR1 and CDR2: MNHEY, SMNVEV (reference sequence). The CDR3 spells CASSPFGLAGGLTDTQYF. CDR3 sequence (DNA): TGTGCCAGCAGCCCATTTGGACTAGCGGGAGGGCTAACAGATACGCAGTATTTT.

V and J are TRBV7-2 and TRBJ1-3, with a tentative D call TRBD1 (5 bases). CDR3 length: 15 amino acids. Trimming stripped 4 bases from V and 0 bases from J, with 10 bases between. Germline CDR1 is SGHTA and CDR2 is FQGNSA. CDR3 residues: CASSSTGSSGNTIYF. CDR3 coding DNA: TGTGCCAGCAGCTCAACAGGCTCCTCTGGAAACACCATATATTTT.

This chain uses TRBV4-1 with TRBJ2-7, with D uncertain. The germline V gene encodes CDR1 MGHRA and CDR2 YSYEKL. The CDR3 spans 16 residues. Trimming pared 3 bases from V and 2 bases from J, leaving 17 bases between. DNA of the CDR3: TGCGCCAGCAGCCACCAGGACCTTACTATCCCCTACGAGCAGTACTTC. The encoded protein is CASSHQDLTIPYEQYF.

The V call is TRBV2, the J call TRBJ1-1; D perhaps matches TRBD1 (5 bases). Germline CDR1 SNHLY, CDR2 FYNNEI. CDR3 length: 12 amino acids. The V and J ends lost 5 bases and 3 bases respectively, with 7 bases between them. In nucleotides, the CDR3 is TGTGCCAGCAGTCGGGGGGACACTGAAGCTTTCTTT. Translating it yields CASSRGDTEAFF.

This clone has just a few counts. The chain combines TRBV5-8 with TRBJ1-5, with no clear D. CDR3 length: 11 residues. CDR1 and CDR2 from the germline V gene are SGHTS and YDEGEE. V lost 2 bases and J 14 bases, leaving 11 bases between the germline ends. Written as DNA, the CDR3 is TGTGCCAGCAGCTTTAGGGCGTTCAAGCATTTT. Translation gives CASSFRAFKHF.